The clone carrying this T cell receptor (beta chain) was observed a handful of times. The antigen is unknown. TCRdb keeps only in-frame clones here, not all; method: immunoSEQ multiplex PCR. The table has around 330,000 clones, around 72% seen once. Negatively enriched CD4+ T cells were divided by CD45RA into naive and memory. These data come from a study of shared clonotypes between healthy human individuals. Study-level background: Contributing individuals were two females and three males aged 18 to 49. Points from the study as a whole: Generation probabilities were higher for clonotypes shared across all four sorted-subset donors than for unshared ones. Clonotype sharing across a few donors was observed for around 5.1% of naive CD4 clonotypes.

The clonotype comes from a man between 25 and 39 years old in good health. Sequencing was carried out using memory CD4+ T cells sorted from blood. Subset defined: CD45RA-negative fraction.

The DNA for the CDR3 is TGCGCCAGCAGCTTGGCCGCTCAGACAGTCTACGAGCAGTACTTC. Protein sequence: CASSLAAQTVYEQYF. The chain links TRBV5-1 to TRBJ2-7; TRBD1 might be the D (5 bases). Germline-derived CDR1 and CDR2 are SGHRS and YFSETQ. The CDR3 has 15 amino acids. V was pared by 0 bases and J by 3 bases, with 13 bases between.